This T cell receptor beta chain was captured by sequencing in a study of blood T cell repertoires in COVID-19. Study-level background: Italy, Spain and the United States were the sources of the convalescent and acute COVID-19 samples. The analysed material was cDNA or gDNA that came from T cells, B-cell-depleted T cells, or PBMCs.

Study processing details: The assay estimated nucleated cells by amplifying reference gene primers. Generated by immunoSEQ multiplex PCR, the TCRdb table keeps only in-frame clones and is missing some. From that table come the V and J calls and clone size; the DNA was used to work out D and trimming. The sample has roughly 80,000 clones; roughly three quarters are singletons. Per germline, CDR1 MNHEY and CDR2 SVGAGI. V gave up 0 bases and J gave up 4 bases, with 13 bases separating them. The CDR3 spans 15 residues. The sample taken for sequencing was peripheral blood. V gene TRBV6-5 combines with J gene TRBJ2-7; D is perhaps TRBD1 (6 bases). The sequence derives from a man aged 65 to 79 with active or convalescent COVID-19. Here the CDR3 reads CASSYSGATGYEQYF. CDR3 nucleotides: TGTGCCAGCAGTTACTCGGGCGCCACAGGGTACGAGCAGTACTTC.